Detailed here is one TCR beta chain. Its antigen is undetermined. V lost 0 bases and J lost 5, with 12 bases in between. Germline V gene sequence: CDR1 SGHRS, CDR2 YFSETQ. The CDR3 runs to 15 residues. The source of the sample is a study of T cell responses to AZD1222 COVID-19 vaccine. Study information: Second-dose recipients at about 4 or about 12 weeks were treated as one pooled group. Study results and limitations: The number of AZD1222 recipients seropositive at baseline was only six.

Only in-frame clones appear in the TCRdb table, and some are missing; sequencing was by immunoSEQ multiplex PCR. The profile covers around 120,000 clones, with roughly 90% appearing a single time and around 4.5% taken by the ten largest. The chain couples TRBV5-1 to TRBJ1-3; D call uncertain. The TCR sequence derives from an adult in good health. The sequences come from peripheral blood, collected on day 0 of AZD1222 vaccination. CDR3: CASSLDGVQRNTIYF. The CDR3 nucleotides read TGCGCCAGCAGCTTGGATGGGGTTCAGAGAAACACCATATATTTT.